This TCR beta chain was captured in a study of shared clonotypes between healthy human individuals. Libraries were prepared by immunoSEQ multiplex PCR; TCRdb keeps only in-frame clonotypes and omits some of them. This table has around 2,000,000 clones, less than 95% appearing once. In the naive CD8 group, cells lacked CD45RO and were positively selected for CCR7, so terminally differentiated effector memory CD45RA+ cells were left out. The source of this sequence is a man younger than 35 in good health. The specimen sequenced was naive CD8+ T cells sorted from blood.

CDR3 bases: TGTGCCTGGAGTGTAGAGGTTGGCTACACCTTC. This encodes CAWSVEVGYTF. The chain employs TRBV30 and TRBJ1-2; D not certain. The V end lost 0 bases, the J end lost 7 bases, and 6 bases lay between the germline ends. Looked up from germline, CDR1 is GTSNPN and CDR2 is SVGIG (reference sequence). CDR3 size: 11 residues.